The entry below gives a single T cell receptor (beta chain) sequence along with its context. The target antigen is unknown. V gave up 6 bases and J gave up 4 bases, with 10 bases separating them. This CDR3 spans 12 amino acids. In germline, CDR1 is SNHLY, CDR2 FYNNEI. These data belong to a study of OX40 agonist ivuxolimab in advanced cancers. Study context: Ivuxolimab, an antibody acting as an agonist of OX40 (CD134), was used to treat patients. Eligibility rules accepted prior anti-PD-1, anti-PD-L1 or anti-CTLA-4 therapy, and approximately 40% had some. Whole-study results and caveats: CD4+ and CD8+ blood T cells expanded clonally by week 6 at 0.1 to 3.0 mg/kg. The 0.1-3.0 mg/kg partial responders had among the lowest clonal expansion.

TCRdb's table, derived via immunoSEQ multiplex PCR, lists solely in-frame clones and lacks some. The data hold tens of thousands of clones, with approximately 88% observed a single time. This rearrangement joins TRBV2 to TRBJ2-7; tentative D call: TRBD2 (6 bases). The sequencing used CD4+ or CD8+ T cells sorted from blood, collected in a trial of the OX40 agonist ivuxolimab. This receptor was identified in an adult with an advanced solid tumor such as melanoma, head and neck, liver or kidney cancer. CDR3 nucleotide sequence: TGTGCCAGCAGCCGGGAGAATTACGAGCAGTACTTC. This gives the protein CASSRENYEQYF.